This T cell receptor beta chain originates from a study of cytomegalovirus exposure and HLA in healthy donors. Study outcomes and limitations: In a later analysis, a missense DCLRE1C variant was linked to TCR beta V- and J-gene trimming. The dataset shows that most TCR sequences were rare, while some public TCRs occurred in many donors.

The PCR employed 60 Vbeta primers together with 13 Jbeta primers. Sequencing used immunoSEQ multiplex PCR; TCRdb keeps in-frame clones, though not all of them. There are 100,000 or so clones in the sample; roughly 15% occur only once, and roughly 0.89% lies in the top ten. Comment on this clone: Its target is unknown.

The CDR3 contains 13 residues. V gave up 2 bases and J gave up 7 bases; unmatched junction bases: 3. CDR1 is MNHEY, CDR2 SMNVEV, per germline (reference sequence). V is TRBV27 and J is TRBJ1-2, with 8 positions matching TRBD1. What was sequenced was PBMCs. The receptor comes from a female donor in good health and CMV-seronegative. CDR3 coding DNA: TGTGCCAGCAGTTTAGAGACAGGGGCTGGCTACACCTTC. It is translated as CASSLETGAGYTF.